This TCR beta chain comes out of a study of blood T cell repertoires in COVID-19. Study details: Whether acute or convalescent, the COVID-19 samples came from the United States, Italy and Spain.

Membership in each cohort depended on participant-reported clinical history. Data came from immunoSEQ multiplex PCR; TCRdb stores just in-frame clones and leaves some out. This table has around 340,000 clones, approximately 86% appearing once. The sample consisted of PBMCs or T cells enriched from blood (not recorded which). This sequence originates from a woman between 40 and 50 years old with acute COVID-19.

The CDR3 region has the DNA TGTGCCAGCAGCTTAGGGGGACTAGCGGGGGGACCCCCCTACAATGAGCAGTTCTTC. Protein product: CASSLGGLAGGPPYNEQFF. V and J are TRBV7-3 and TRBJ2-1; 15 bases agree with TRBD2. CDR1 is SGHTA and CDR2 is FQGTGA in the germline V gene. V lost 2 bases to trimming and J lost 2 bases; unmatched junction nucleotides: 7. This CDR3 region has 19 residues.